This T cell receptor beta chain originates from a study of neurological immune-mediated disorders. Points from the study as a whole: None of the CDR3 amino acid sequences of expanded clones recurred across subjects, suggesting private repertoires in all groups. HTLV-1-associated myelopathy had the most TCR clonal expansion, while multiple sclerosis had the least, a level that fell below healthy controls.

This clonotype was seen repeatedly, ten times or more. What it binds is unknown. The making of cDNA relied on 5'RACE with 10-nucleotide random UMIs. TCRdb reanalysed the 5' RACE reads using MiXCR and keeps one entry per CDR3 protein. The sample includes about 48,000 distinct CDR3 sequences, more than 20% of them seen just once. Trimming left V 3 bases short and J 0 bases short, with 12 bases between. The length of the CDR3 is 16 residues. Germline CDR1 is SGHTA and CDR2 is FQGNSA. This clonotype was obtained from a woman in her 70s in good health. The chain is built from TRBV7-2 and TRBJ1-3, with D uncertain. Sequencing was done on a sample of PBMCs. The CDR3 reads CASSFRGGSSGNTIYF. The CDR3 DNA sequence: TGTGCCAGCAGCTTCCGAGGAGGGAGCTCTGGAAACACCATATATTTT.